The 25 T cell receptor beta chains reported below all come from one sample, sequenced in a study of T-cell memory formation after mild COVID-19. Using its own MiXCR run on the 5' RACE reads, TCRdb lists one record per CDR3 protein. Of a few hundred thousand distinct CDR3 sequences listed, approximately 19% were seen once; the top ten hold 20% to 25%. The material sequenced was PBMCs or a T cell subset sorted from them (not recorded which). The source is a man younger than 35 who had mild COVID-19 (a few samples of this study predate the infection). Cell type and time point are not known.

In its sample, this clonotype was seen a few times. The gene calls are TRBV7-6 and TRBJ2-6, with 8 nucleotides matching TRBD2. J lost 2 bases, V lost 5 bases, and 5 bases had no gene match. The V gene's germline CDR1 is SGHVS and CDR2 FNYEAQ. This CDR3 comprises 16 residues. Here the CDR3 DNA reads TGTGCCAGCAGCCCCCGGGGGGGGGCTGGGGCCAACGTCCTGACTTTC. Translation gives CASSPRGGAGANVLTF.

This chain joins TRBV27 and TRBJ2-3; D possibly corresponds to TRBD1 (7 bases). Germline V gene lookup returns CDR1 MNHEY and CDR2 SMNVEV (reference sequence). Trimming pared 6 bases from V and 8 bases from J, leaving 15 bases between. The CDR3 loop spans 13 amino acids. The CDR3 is CASRTRQGATQYF. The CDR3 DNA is TGTGCCAGCAGGACTAGACAGGGCGCTACGCAGTATTTT.

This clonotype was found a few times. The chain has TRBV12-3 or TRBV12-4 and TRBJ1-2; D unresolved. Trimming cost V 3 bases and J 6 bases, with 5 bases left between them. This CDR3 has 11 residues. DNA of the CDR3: TGTGCCAGCAGTTTTGGGGATGGCTACACCTTC. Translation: CASSFGDGYTF.

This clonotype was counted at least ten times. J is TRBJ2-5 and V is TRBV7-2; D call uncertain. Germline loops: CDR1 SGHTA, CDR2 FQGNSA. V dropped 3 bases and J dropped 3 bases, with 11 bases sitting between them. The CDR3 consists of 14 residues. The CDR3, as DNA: TGTGCCAGCAGCTTCCCCGGGCGTAAAGAGACCCAGTACTTC. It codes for CASSFPGRKETQYF.

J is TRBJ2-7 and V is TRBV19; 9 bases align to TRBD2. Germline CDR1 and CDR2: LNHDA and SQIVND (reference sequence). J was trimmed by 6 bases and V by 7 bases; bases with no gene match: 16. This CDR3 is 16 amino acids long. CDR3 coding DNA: TGTGCCAGTAAACCCCTTAGTGCGGGGGGGCCAGGCGAGCAGTACTTC. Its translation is CASKPLSAGGPGEQYF.

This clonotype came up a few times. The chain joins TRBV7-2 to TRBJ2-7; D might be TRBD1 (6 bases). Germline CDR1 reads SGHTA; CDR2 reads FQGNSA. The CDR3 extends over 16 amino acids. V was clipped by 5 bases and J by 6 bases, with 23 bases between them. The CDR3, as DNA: TGTGCCAGCAGCCTAGGGGGTAACTATCTCACCTCCGAGCAGTACTTC. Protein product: CASSLGGNYLTSEQYF.

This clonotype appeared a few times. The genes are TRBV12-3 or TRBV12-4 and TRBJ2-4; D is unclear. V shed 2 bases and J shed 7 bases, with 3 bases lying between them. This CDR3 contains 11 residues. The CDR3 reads CASSLSNIQYF. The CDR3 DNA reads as TGTGCCAGCAGTTTATCGAACATTCAGTACTTC.

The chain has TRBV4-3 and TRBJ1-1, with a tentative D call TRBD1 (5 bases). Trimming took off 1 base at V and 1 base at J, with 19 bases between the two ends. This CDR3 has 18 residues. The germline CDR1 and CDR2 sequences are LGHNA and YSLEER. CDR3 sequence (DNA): TGCGCCAGCAGCCAAGTAAAAAGTGCAGGGTTTCGGAACACTGAAGCTTTCTTT. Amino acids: CASSQVKSAGFRNTEAFF.

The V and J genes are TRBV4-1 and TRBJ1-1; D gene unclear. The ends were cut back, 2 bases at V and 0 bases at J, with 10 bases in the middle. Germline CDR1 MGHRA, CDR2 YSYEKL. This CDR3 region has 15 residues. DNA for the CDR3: TGCGCCAGCAGCCAACATCGTCTCATGAACACTGAAGCTTTCTTT. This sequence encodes CASSQHRLMNTEAFF.

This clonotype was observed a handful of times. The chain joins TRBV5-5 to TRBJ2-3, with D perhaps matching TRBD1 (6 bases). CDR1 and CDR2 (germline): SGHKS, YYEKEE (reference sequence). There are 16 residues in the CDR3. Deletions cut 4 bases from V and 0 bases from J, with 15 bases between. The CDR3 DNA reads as TGTGCCAGCAGCCCCGGACAGTTTACTAGCACAGATACGCAGTATTTT. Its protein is CASSPGQFTSTDTQYF.

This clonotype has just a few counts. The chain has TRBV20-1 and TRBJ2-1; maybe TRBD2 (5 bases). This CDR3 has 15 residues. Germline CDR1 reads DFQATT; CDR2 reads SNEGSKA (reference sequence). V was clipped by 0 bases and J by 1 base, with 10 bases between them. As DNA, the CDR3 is TGCAGTGCTAGAGAATGGGAGTGGTCCTACAATGAGCAGTTCTTC. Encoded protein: CSAREWEWSYNEQFF.

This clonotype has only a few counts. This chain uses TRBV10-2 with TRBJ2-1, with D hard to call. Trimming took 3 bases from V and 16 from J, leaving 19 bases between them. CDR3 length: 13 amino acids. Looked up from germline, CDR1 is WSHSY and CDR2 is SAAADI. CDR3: CASSDLLSKSEFF. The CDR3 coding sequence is TGCGCCAGCAGTGATTTACTGTCGAAATCCGAATTCTTC.

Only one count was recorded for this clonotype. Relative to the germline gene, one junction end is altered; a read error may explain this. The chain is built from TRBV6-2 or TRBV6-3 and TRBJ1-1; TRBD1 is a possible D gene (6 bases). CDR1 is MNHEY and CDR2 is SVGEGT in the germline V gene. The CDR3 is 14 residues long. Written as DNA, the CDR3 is TGTGCAAGCAGTTACGGGGGCCCTTACACTGAAGCTTTCTTT. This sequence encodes CASSYGGPYTEAFF.

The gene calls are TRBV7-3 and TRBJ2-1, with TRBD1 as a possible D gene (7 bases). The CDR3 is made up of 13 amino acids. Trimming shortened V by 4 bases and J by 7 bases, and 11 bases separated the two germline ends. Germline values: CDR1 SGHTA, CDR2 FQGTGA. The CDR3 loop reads CASSYQGGNEQFF. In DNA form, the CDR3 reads TGTGCCAGCAGCTATCAGGGGGGAAATGAGCAGTTCTTC.

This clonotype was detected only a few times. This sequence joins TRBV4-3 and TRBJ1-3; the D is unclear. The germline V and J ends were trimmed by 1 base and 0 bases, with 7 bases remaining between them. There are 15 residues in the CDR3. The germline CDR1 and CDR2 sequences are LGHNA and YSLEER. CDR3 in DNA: TGCGCCAGCAGCCAAGCAGTAGACTCTGGAAACACCATATATTTT. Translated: CASSQAVDSGNTIYF.

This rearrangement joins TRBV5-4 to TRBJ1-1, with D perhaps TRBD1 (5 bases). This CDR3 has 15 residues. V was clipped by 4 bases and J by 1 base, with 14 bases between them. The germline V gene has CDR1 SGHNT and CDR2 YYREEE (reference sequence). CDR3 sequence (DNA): TGTGCCAGCAGCACCATGGGGGACGGGAACACTGAAGCTTTCTTT. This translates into CASSTMGDGNTEAFF.

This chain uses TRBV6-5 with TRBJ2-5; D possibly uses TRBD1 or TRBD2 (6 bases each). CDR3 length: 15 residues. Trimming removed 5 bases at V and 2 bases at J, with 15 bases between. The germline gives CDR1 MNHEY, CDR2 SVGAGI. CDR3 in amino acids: CASSTRGGPQETQYF. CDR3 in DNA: TGTGCCAGCAGTACTCGTGGGGGGCCTCAAGAGACCCAGTACTTC.

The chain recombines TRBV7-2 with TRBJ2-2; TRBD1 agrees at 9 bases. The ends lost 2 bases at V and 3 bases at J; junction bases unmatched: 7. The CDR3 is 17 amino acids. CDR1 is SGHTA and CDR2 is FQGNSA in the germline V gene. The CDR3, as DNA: TGTGCCAGCAGCTTAACCCGGGACAGGGCGGACACCGGGGAGCTGTTTTTT. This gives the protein CASSLTRDRADTGELFF.

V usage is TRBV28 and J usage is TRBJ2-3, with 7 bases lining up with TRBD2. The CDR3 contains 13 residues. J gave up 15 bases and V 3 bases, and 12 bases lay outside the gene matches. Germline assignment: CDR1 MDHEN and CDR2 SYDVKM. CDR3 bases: TGTGCCAGCAGTTTTGGGGGTGGACTAGATCCCTATTTT. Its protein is CASSFGGGLDPYF. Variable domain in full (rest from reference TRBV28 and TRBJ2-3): DVKVTQSSRYLVKRTGEKVFLECVQDMDHENMFWYRQDPGLGLRLIYFSYDVKMKEKGDIPEGYSVSREKKERFSLILESASTNQTSMYLCASSFGGGLDPYFGPGTRLTVL.

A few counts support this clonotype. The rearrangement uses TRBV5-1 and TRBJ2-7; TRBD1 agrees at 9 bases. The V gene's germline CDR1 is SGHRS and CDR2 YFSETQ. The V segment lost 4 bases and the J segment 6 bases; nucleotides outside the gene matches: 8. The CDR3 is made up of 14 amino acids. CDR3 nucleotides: TGCGCCAGCAGCCGGAGGACAGGGGAGGCCGAGCAGTACTTC. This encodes CASSRRTGEAEQYF.

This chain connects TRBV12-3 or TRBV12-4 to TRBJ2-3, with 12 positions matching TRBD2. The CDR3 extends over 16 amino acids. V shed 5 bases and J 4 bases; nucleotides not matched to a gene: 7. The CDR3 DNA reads TGTGCCAGCAGTCTCTCTAGCGGGGGGGCTTCAGATACGCAGTATTTT. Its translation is CASSLSSGGASDTQYF.

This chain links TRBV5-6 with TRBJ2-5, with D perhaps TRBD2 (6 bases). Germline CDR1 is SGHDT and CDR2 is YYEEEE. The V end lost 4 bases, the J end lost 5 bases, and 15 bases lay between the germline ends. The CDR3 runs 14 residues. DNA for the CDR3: TGTGCCAGCAGCCTCCTTGGGGGGAAGGAGACCCAGTACTTC. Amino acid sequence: CASSLLGGKETQYF.

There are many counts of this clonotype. CDR3 loop: CASSNRGRGDTEAFF. The CDR3 nucleotides read TGTGCCAGCAGCAACCGGGGGCGCGGGGACACTGAAGCTTTCTTT. The V gene is TRBV7-9, the J gene TRBJ1-1; possibly TRBD1 for D (6 bases). The CDR3 sequence is 15 residues long. The germline CDR1 and CDR2 sequences are SEHNR and FQNEAQ (reference sequence). V was cut by 5 bases and J by 3 bases, with 16 bases left in between.

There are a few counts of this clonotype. The CDR3 nucleotides are TGCGCCAGCACCGGGACAAGATCTGGAAACACCATATATTTT. Translating gives CASTGTRSGNTIYF. The chain employs TRBV4-3 and TRBJ1-3, with D perhaps TRBD1 (6 bases). Deletions cut 7 bases from V and 1 base from J, with 11 bases between. The CDR3 sequence is 14 residues long. The germline V gene encodes CDR1 LGHNA and CDR2 YSLEER.

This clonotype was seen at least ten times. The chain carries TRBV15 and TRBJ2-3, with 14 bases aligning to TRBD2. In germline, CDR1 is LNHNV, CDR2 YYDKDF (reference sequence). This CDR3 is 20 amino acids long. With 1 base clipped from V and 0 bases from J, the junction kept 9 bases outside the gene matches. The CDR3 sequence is CATSRGTSGGPFSSTDTQYF. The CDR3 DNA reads TGTGCCACCAGCAGAGGGACTAGCGGGGGGCCATTCTCTAGCACAGATACGCAGTATTTT. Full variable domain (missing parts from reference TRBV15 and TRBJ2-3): DAMVIQNPRYQVTQFGKPVTLSCSQTLNHNVMYWYQQKSSQAPKLLFHYYDKDFNNEADTPDNFQSRRPNTSFCFLDIRSPGLGDTAMYLCATSRGTSGGPFSSTDTQYFGPGTRLTVL.